The clone carrying this T cell receptor beta chain was detected ten times or more. The antigen is unknown. V gave up 2 bases and J gave up 7 bases, with 11 bases separating them. The CDR3 covers 13 residues. Per the germline V gene, CDR1 is KGHSH and CDR2 is LQKENI. This record belongs to a study of regulatory T cells in long-lasting Graves disease. According to the study, TCR beta libraries were built with iRepertoire HTBI primers and CDR3-region Arm-PCR. Original handling: Identified across the samples were over 50 TRBV segments and roughly 14 TRBJ segments. TCRdb re-called the multiplex PCR reads through MiXCR, storing one row per CDR3 protein. The V and J calls and clone size are TCRdb's, not the authors'. In the table there are about 400,000 distinct CDR3 sequences, about a fifth of which are singletons. Noted time point: persistent/refractory GD, antithyroid drugs over 5 years with positive TRAb. There was RNA extracted from PBMCs, and the TCR library was made from it. As a group, patients came from one endocrinology department in Xi'an, China.

General study points: The small sample size may have reduced accuracy.

The chain is built from TRBV18 and TRBJ1-2, with D possibly TRBD1 on 5 matching bases. The sequence was obtained from a female donor with Graves disease. The sequences come from peripheral blood mononuclear cells (PBMCs), collected when the disease was refractory, from a patient treated with antithyroid drugs. This CDR3 is CASSPTGDGGYTF. In DNA form, the CDR3 reads TGTGCCAGCTCACCAACCGGGGACGGTGGCTACACCTTC.